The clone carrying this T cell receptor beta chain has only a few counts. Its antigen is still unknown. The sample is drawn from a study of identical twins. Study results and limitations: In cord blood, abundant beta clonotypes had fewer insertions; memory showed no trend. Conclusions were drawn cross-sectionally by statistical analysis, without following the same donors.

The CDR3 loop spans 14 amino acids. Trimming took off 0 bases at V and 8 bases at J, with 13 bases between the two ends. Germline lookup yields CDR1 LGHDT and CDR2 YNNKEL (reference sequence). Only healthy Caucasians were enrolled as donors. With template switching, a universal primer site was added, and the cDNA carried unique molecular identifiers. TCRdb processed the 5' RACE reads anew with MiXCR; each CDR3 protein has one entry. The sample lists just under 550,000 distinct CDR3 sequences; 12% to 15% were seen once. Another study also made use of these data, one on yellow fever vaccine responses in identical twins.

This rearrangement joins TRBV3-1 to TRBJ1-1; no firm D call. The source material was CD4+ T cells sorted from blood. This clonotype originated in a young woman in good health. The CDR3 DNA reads TGTGCCAGCAGCCAAGATCTCAGCTGGAGCGAAGCTTTCTTT. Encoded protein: CASSQDLSWSEAFF.